These 24 T cell receptor beta chains were sequenced from one sample in a study of blood T cell repertoires in COVID-19. Profiled with immunoSEQ multiplex PCR; TCRdb holds only in-frame clones, not every one. Of 79,000 or so clones listed, around 88% are singletons. The specimen was peripheral blood. The source is a human donor in a cohort sampled during active COVID-19.

The DNA for the CDR3 is TGTGCCAGCAGTTTGGGAGCGGGAGTGGAGCAGTTCTTC. Its translation is CASSLGAGVEQFF. The genes are TRBV12-3 or TRBV12-4 and TRBJ2-1; 8 bases line up with TRBD2. Trimming cost V 3 bases and J 10 bases; bases outside gene matches: 5. The CDR3 is 13 amino acids.

V gene TRBV28 combines with J gene TRBJ2-7; D is unresolved. The CDR3 extends over 15 amino acids. Germline V lookup: CDR1 MDHEN, CDR2 SYDVKM. The ends were cut back, 5 bases at V and 6 bases at J, with 20 bases in the middle. CDR3: CASSLPGGGFLEQYF. As DNA, the CDR3 is TGTGCCAGCAGTCTACCCGGCGGCGGATTTCTCGAGCAGTACTTC. The complete variable domain, with remaining parts taken from reference TRBV28 and TRBJ2-7, reads DVKVTQSSRYLVKRTGEKVFLECVQDMDHENMFWYRQDPGLGLRLIYFSYDVKMKEKGDIPEGYSVSREKKERFSLILESASTNQTSMYLCASSLPGGGFLEQYFGPGTRLTVT.

V usage is TRBV5-1 and J usage is TRBJ2-3; D gene ambiguous. Germline-derived CDR1 and CDR2 are SGHRS and YFSETQ. There are 14 residues in the CDR3. Trimming stripped 6 bases from V and 0 bases from J, with 11 bases between. This CDR3 is CASKRTTSTDTQYF. The CDR3 DNA follows: TGCGCCAGCAAGCGTACTACTAGCACAGATACGCAGTATTTT.

The chain is built from TRBV11-2 and TRBJ2-5; 8 nucleotides agree with TRBD1. This CDR3 comprises 14 residues. Unmatched junction bases numbered 5, after V lost 7 bases and J lost 1 base. The germline CDR1 and CDR2 sequences are SGHAT and FQNNGV. The CDR3 is CASTWDRFQETQYF. Written as DNA, the CDR3 is TGTGCCAGCACTTGGGACAGGTTCCAAGAGACCCAGTACTTC.

The chain is built from TRBV5-1 and TRBJ2-7; D ambiguous. Germline V gene lookup returns CDR1 SGHRS and CDR2 YFSETQ. The CDR3 is 11 residues long. V gave up 4 bases and J gave up 3 bases, with 5 bases separating them. The CDR3 is CASSPHYEQYF. In DNA form, the CDR3 reads TGCGCCAGCAGCCCCCACTACGAGCAGTACTTC.

The chain has TRBV20-1 and TRBJ2-3; 14 bases are a match to TRBD2. V trimming: 3 bases; J trimming: 4 bases; junction bases outside the gene matches: 6. Germline loops: CDR1 DFQATT, CDR2 SNEGSKA (reference sequence). The CDR3 runs to 16 residues. CDR3 in DNA: TGCAGTGCTAGTAGGGGGACTAGCGGGGGCGCAGATACGCAGTATTTT. Encoded protein: CSASRGTSGGADTQYF.

The V call is TRBV9, the J call TRBJ1-3; D is unclear. The V end lost 0 bases, the J end lost 1 base, and 11 bases lay between the germline ends. Germline V gene lookup returns CDR1 SGDLS and CDR2 YYNGEE. The CDR3 consists of 16 residues. The CDR3, as DNA: TGTGCCAGCAGCGTAGGGTCAGGAAGGTCTGGAAACACCATATATTTT. It translates to CASSVGSGRSGNTIYF.

This clone was recorded at least ten times. This rearrangement joins TRBV5-1 to TRBJ2-7, with 8 bases matching TRBD1. From germline, CDR1 is SGHRS and CDR2 YFSETQ. V dropped 4 bases and J dropped 1; count of bases not matched to a gene: 7. There are 15 residues in the CDR3. CDR3 coding DNA: TGCGCCAGCAGCATTGGACAGGGAAGGTCCTACGAGCAGTACTTC. Translation gives CASSIGQGRSYEQYF. The full variable domain, in which reference TRBV5-1 and TRBJ2-7 provide the parts outside the CDR3, is KAGVTQTPRYLIKTRGQQVTLSCSPISGHRSVSWYQQTPGQGLQFLFEYFSETQRNKGNFPGRFSGRQFSNSRSEMNVSTLELGDSALYLCASSIGQGRSYEQYFGPGTRLTVT.

This clone was observed a handful of times. V usage is TRBV11-2 and J usage is TRBJ1-2; D unresolved. There are 15 residues in the CDR3. Germline assignment: CDR1 SGHAT and CDR2 FQNNGV. Deletions cut 5 bases from V and 4 bases from J, with 17 bases between. CDR3 in amino acids: CASSMRAGGRYGYTF. The CDR3 DNA reads as TGTGCCAGCAGCATGCGGGCGGGAGGACGCTATGGCTACACCTTC.

The chain recombines TRBV10-3 with TRBJ2-1; the match to TRBD2 covers 10 bases. V lost 4 bases to trimming and J lost 4 bases; unmatched junction nucleotides: 4. The CDR3 runs 15 residues. Germline V gene lookup returns CDR1 ENHRY and CDR2 SYGVKD. For the CDR3, the DNA is TGTGCCATCAGTGCCGCTAGCGGGGGATACAATGAGCAGTTCTTC. This codes for CAISAASGGYNEQFF.

The V and J genes are TRBV7-9 and TRBJ2-3, with D perhaps TRBD2 (6 bases). Deletions cut 6 bases from V and 0 bases from J, with 7 bases between. The CDR3 has 13 residues. From germline, CDR1 is SEHNR and CDR2 FQNEAQ (reference sequence). The CDR3 reads CASSGGSTDTQYF. DNA of the CDR3: TGTGCCAGCAGTGGGGGGAGCACAGATACGCAGTATTTT.

The genes are TRBV5-4 and TRBJ1-4; D remains ambiguous. Germline V gene sequence: CDR1 SGHNT, CDR2 YYREEE (reference sequence). CDR3 size: 16 residues. The germline V and J ends were trimmed by 3 bases and 8 bases, with 20 bases remaining between them. CDR3 bases: TGTGCCAGCAGCTCGTCCTCGGGAGGGTTCAGGGAAAAACTGTTTTTT. Translated: CASSSSSGGFREKLFF. The variable domain in full, with the rest retrieved from reference TRBV5-4 and TRBJ1-4, is ETGVTQSPTHLIKTRGQQVTLRCSSQSGHNTVSWYQQALGQGPQFIFQYYREEENGRGNFPPRFSGLQFPNYSSELNVNALELDDSALYLCASSSSSGGFREKLFFGSGTQLSVL.

The gene calls are TRBV7-8 and TRBJ1-5, with a weak D call TRBD1 (5 bases). The V gene lost 1 base and the J gene lost 0 bases, with 7 bases spanning the gap. This CDR3 has 15 amino acids. The germline V gene has CDR1 SGHVS and CDR2 FQNEAQ. CDR3 in DNA: TGTGCCAGCAGCTTAGAAGGGGTTAGCAATCAGCCCCAGCATTTT. As protein: CASSLEGVSNQPQHF. Looking up the rest from reference TRBV7-8 and TRBJ1-5 gives the full variable domain: GAGVSQSPRYKVAKRGQDVALRCDPISGHVSLFWYQQALGQGPEFLTYFQNEAQLDKSGLPSDRFFAERPEGSVSTLKIQRTQQEDSAVYLCASSLEGVSNQPQHFGDGTRLSIL.

V is TRBV27 and J is TRBJ2-1; the D gene is possibly TRBD2 (5 bases). V lost 0 bases and J lost 3, with 12 bases in between. This CDR3 comprises 16 residues. Germline V gives CDR1 MNHEY, CDR2 SMNVEV (reference sequence). CDR3 DNA sequence: TGTGCCAGCAGTTTATCCCATAACCGGGACTACAATGAGCAGTTCTTC. Translating gives CASSLSHNRDYNEQFF.

This chain joins TRBV6-1 and TRBJ2-1, with 11 bases fitting TRBD1. J gave up 2 bases and V 0 bases, and 3 bases lay outside the gene matches. CDR3 length: 17 residues. Germline V gene lookup returns CDR1 MNHNS and CDR2 SASEGT. In nucleotides, the CDR3 is TGTGCCAGCAGTGAAGCGCTGGGACAGGGGGCCTACAATGAGCAGTTCTTC. This translates into CASSEALGQGAYNEQFF.

The V call is TRBV18, the J call TRBJ1-1, with 10 bases lining up with TRBD1. From germline, CDR1 is KGHSH and CDR2 LQKENI. Trimming took 6 bases from V and 3 from J; bases not matched to a gene: 4. The CDR3 spans 14 residues. The CDR3 spells CASSVGTGDTEAFF. CDR3 DNA sequence: TGTGCCAGCTCTGTTGGGACAGGGGACACTGAAGCTTTCTTT.

The gene calls are TRBV10-1 and TRBJ1-5; 7 bases map to TRBD1. The CDR3 length is 16 residues. In germline, CDR1 is WNHNN, CDR2 SYGVQD (reference sequence). V shed 4 bases and J 0 bases; nucleotides not matched to a gene: 6. CDR3 amino acids: CASSGQGIYSNQPQHF. The CDR3 DNA sequence: TGCGCCAGCAGTGGACAGGGCATTTATAGCAATCAGCCCCAGCATTTT.

This chain connects TRBV7-9 to TRBJ1-1, with D unclear. With 2 bases removed from V and 4 bases from J, the gap between germline ends came to 11 bases. CDR3 length: 14 residues. CDR1 and CDR2 (germline): SEHNR, FQNEAQ (reference sequence). DNA of the CDR3: TGTGCCAGCAGCTTATTTGGGGAGAGCACTGAAGCTTTCTTT. It translates to CASSLFGESTEAFF.

V and J are TRBV6-2 or TRBV6-3 and TRBJ2-3; 12 nucleotides align to TRBD1. V shed 5 bases and J 0 bases; nucleotides not matched to a gene: 9. The CDR3 covers 18 residues. Germline V CDR1 and CDR2: MNHEY, SVGEGT. The CDR3 reads CASSRPGDRGPSTDTQYF. The DNA of the CDR3 is TGTGCCAGCAGTCGCCCGGGGGACAGGGGGCCGAGCACAGATACGCAGTATTTT.

This chain uses TRBV19 with TRBJ1-3; D possibly corresponds to TRBD1 (5 bases). This CDR3 spans 15 amino acids. The V end was cut by 2 bases, the J end by 0 bases, with 8 bases between. The germline gives CDR1 LNHDA, CDR2 SQIVND (reference sequence). In DNA form, the CDR3 reads TGTGCCAGTAGTATAAACAGGAGCTCTGGAAACACCATATATTTT. As protein: CASSINRSSGNTIYF.

This chain connects TRBV10-1 to TRBJ2-5; D perhaps matches TRBD2 (6 bases). The CDR3 consists of 14 residues. Germline values: CDR1 WNHNN, CDR2 SYGVQD (reference sequence). V gave up 6 bases and J gave up 4 bases, with 15 bases separating them. The CDR3 region is CASSGGASRETQYF. In nucleotides, the CDR3 is TGCGCCAGCAGCGGAGGGGCGTCCCGAGAGACCCAGTACTTC.

CDR3 sequence: CASSSRLAGGEQFF. CDR3 nucleotide sequence: TGTGCCAGCAGTTCGAGACTAGCGGGGGGCGAGCAGTTCTTC. This rearrangement joins TRBV6-5 to TRBJ2-1, with 13 bases identical to TRBD2. Looked up from germline, CDR1 is MNHEY and CDR2 is SVGAGI. The junction had 4 bases not matched to a gene; V was cut back by 4 bases and J by 10 bases. The CDR3 loop spans 14 amino acids.

V is TRBV18 and J is TRBJ2-1, with a possible D match to TRBD2 (5 bases). CDR1 and CDR2 (germline): KGHSH, LQKENI. V gave up 5 bases and J gave up 6 bases, with 11 bases separating them. This CDR3 region has 13 residues. The CDR3 region is CASSSVLVNEQFF. As DNA, the CDR3 is TGTGCCAGCTCATCGGTACTAGTCAATGAGCAGTTCTTC.

V and J are TRBV3-1 (or the pseudogene TRBV3-2) and TRBJ1-1; no clear D. The CDR3 length is 13 residues. CDR1 and CDR2 from the germline V gene are LGHDT and YNNKEL (reference sequence). The ends were cut back, 3 bases at V and 0 bases at J, with 5 bases in the middle. CDR3 nucleotides: TGTGCCAGCAGCCAGCTATTGAACACTGAAGCTTTCTTT. Translation: CASSQLLNTEAFF.